This entry features one T cell receptor (beta chain) sequence. It lacks a known antigen. No much larger clonotype is one base removed from it; base qualities were not supplied. The CDR3 regions of human TCRbeta chains were subjected to immunosequencing. The authors processed their data as follows. Repertoire TCRs were checked for matches against a reference library of SARS-CoV-2-specific TCRs that had been generated using the MIRA antigen-specificity platform. Breadth was defined as the fraction of unique TCRs that were SARS-CoV-2-associated, and depth was defined as the fraction of total T cells that were SARS-CoV-2-associated. Using the MIRA data, each spike-specific TCR was mapped to the spike region that the TCR reacts to and placed in a CD4 or CD8 class. Log10-transformed breadth and depth values were compared by one-way ANOVA with Sidak's multiple comparisons tests. The immuneACCESS repertoire file appears here via TCRdb, limited to in-frame rearrangements. These files lack a portion of the clones; in checked studies, under half of the deficit traces to unresolved V genes, and the cause of the others is not known. V and J calls and clone size come straight from that table; D and trimming were deduced from the DNA. For this sample there are 130,000 to 150,000 clones; approximately 93% appear just once. The ten largest clones add up to 10% to 15% of the sample.

The sample is drawn from a study of T cell responses to AZD1222 COVID-19 vaccine (dated by TCRdb to the early 2020s). Background on the whole study: TCR sequencing covered approximately 230 trial participants: roughly 200 given two doses of AZD1222 and about 26 given two doses of MenACWY control vaccine. Trial participants were enrolled by age into 18-55, 56-69 and 70-plus year subgroups, with roughly 150, 30 and 60 TCR-sequenced participants respectively.

This specimen's time point label, interpreted: sample from adult after SARS-CoV-2 infection, after symptom onset. A couple of convalescent COVID-19 patients, sampled after symptom onset from adults with prior SARS-CoV-2 infection, were also TCR-sequenced for comparison. The paper's findings and limits, for the study overall: Reportedly, close to half of the unique spike-specific TCRs recognized epitopes lying outside the regions that are mutated in the B.1.351 and B.1.1.7 variants. The 56-69-year group was small, and its depth increase did not reach significance, likely because of low power. Participants were mostly white British, with more females than males. The authors suggested clonal diversity may have been underestimated. A significant rise in spike-specific TCR breadth and depth was observed after two AZD1222 doses relative to day 0 and relative to MenACWY recipients. Only six or seven AZD1222 recipients were SARS-CoV-2 seropositive at baseline, limiting conclusions about previously exposed vaccinees. Because no day 14 peak-response samples were available, repertoires were characterized only after the peak T cell response. CD4 TCRs associated with the vaccine covered the entire spike protein, and the dominant responses were in regions 160-218 and 743-854.

CDR1 and CDR2 were assigned from the germline V gene as SNHLY and FYNNEI. Deletion took 7 bases off V and 2 bases off J, with a span of 10 bases between the germline ends. From its cysteine to its phenylalanine, the CDR3 spans 13 amino acids. Only the CDR3 portion is preserved as DNA: 39 bases, with reading frame beginning at the first base. The specimen was peripheral blood, collected after recovery from COVID-19. This receptor was taken from an adult who had recovered from COVID-19. Recombination joined TRBV2 with TRBJ2-3; no D gene call is confident. The base sequence is TGTGCCAGCACGGCCAGATTCACAGATACGCAGTATTTT. Translated, it gives CASTARFTDTQYF.